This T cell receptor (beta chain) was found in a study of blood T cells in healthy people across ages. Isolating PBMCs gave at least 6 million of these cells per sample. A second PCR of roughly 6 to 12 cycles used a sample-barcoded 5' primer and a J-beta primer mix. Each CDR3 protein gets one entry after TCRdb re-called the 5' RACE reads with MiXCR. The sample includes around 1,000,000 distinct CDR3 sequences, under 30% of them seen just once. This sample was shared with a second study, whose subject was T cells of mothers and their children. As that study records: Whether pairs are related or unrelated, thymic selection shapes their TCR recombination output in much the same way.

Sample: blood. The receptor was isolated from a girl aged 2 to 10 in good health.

CDR3 coding DNA: TGTGCCAGCAGCGGCAGAGGAGAGGTGGATGGCTACACCTTC. The encoded protein is CASSGRGEVDGYTF. The chain carries TRBV7-9 and TRBJ1-2; the D is unclear. CDR3 size: 14 residues. Trimming shortened V by 5 bases and J by 6 bases, and 16 bases separated the two germline ends. Germline-derived CDR1 and CDR2 are SEHNR and FQNEAQ (reference sequence).